This T cell receptor (beta chain) was obtained from a study of regulatory T cells in long-lasting Graves disease. Study results and caveats: Sharing of public clonotypes was greater in persistent patients (about 3,000) than in new patients (approximately 940).

This clonotype occurred a few times. Its antigen remains unidentified. CDR3 regions were amplified by Arm-PCR using iRepertoire HTBI primers to build TCR beta libraries. TCRdb ran MiXCR on the multiplex PCR reads and lists one entry per CDR3 protein. Of roughly 700,000 distinct CDR3 sequences listed, about 32% are singletons. Germline assignment: CDR1 MNHEY and CDR2 SVGEGT. The CDR3 runs to 13 residues. V lost 3 bases and J lost 7, with 13 bases in between. Time point here: persistent/refractory GD, antithyroid drugs over 5 years with positive TRAb. Generation of the TCR library employed RNA extracted from PBMCs. Patient provenance is recorded as an endocrinology department in Xi'an, China. Staff drew approximately 9.9 milliliters of peripheral blood into EDTA tubes.

This TCR came from a female donor with Graves disease. The chain has TRBV6-2 or TRBV6-3 and TRBJ2-7; D unresolved. The sample was peripheral blood mononuclear cells (PBMCs), taken when the disease was refractory, from a patient treated with antithyroid drugs. CDR3 region: CASSYSEFGEQYF. For the CDR3, the DNA is TGTGCCAGCAGTTATTCGGAGTTTGGGGAGCAGTACTTC.